This entry is about one T cell receptor (beta chain). No antigen is known for it. The sample is drawn from a study of cytomegalovirus exposure and HLA in healthy donors. Trimming cost V 0 bases and J 11 bases; bases outside gene matches: 7. This CDR3 region has 15 residues. Germline V CDR1 and CDR2: SNHLY, FYNNEI. Study-level points and caveats: Researchers catalogued some 160 TCR beta chains as cytomegalovirus-associated. Reports showed the classifier diagnosing cytomegalovirus status with high specificity and sensitivity.

The protocol was immunoSEQ multiplex PCR, while the TCRdb copy is restricted to in-frame clones and leaves out a portion. This sample has fewer than 200,000 clones, with approximately 86% found just once. The chain carries TRBV2 and TRBJ1-6, with 7 bases matching TRBD1. The sequenced sample consisted of PBMCs. This receptor was identified in a man younger than 35 in good health and CMV-seropositive. In nucleotides, the CDR3 is TGTGCCAGCAGTGAAGCCCGACAGGGAAGGACACCCCTCCACTTT. Translating it yields CASSEARQGRTPLHF.